The sequence of this T cell receptor (beta chain) was determined in a study of technical replicates of blood from a few donors. Generated by immunoSEQ multiplex PCR, the TCRdb table keeps only in-frame clones and is missing some. The table shows tens of thousands of clones, with 95% to 98% occurring only once. From germline, CDR1 is SGDLS and CDR2 YYNGEE. The CDR3 runs 13 residues. After removal of 3 bases from V and 8 bases from J, the junction contained 2 bases not matched to a gene. The chain employs TRBV9 and TRBJ1-6; 7 nucleotides match TRBD1. The sample comprised T cells isolated from PBMCs. The TCR was taken from a human donor in good health. The CDR3 DNA reads TGTGCCAGCAGCGCTCAGGGGGATTCACCCCTCCACTTT. Amino acids: CASSAQGDSPLHF.